The 21 T cell receptor beta chains below all came from one sample that was sequenced in a study of cytomegalovirus exposure and HLA in healthy donors. Use of 60 Vbeta and 13 Jbeta primers characterized the PCR. The method was immunoSEQ multiplex PCR; TCRdb's version includes in-frame clones alone and lacks a portion of them. The table shows about 180,000 clones, with around 80% occurring only once. The sample consisted of PBMCs. The receptor source for this set is a female donor in good health and CMV-seronegative.

The rearrangement links TRBV4-3 to TRBJ2-3, with 7 bases matching TRBD1. V dropped 0 bases and J dropped 7; count of bases not matched to a gene: 7. Germline CDR1 LGHNA, CDR2 YSLEER. The CDR3 length is 15 residues. CDR3 sequence reads: CASSQDDRVSYTQYF. CDR3 nucleotide sequence: TGCGCCAGCAGCCAAGACGACAGGGTGTCATATACGCAGTATTTT.

The chain has TRBV18 and TRBJ2-3; 7 nucleotides align to TRBD1. Per the germline V gene, CDR1 is KGHSH and CDR2 is LQKENI. The trim removed 5 bases at V and 1 base at J, leaving 9 bases unmatched. The CDR3 extends over 16 amino acids. CDR3 DNA: TGTGCCAGCTCAGCCACCCCCGGACAGGGCACAGATACGCAGTATTTT. Its translation is CASSATPGQGTDTQYF.

This chain joins TRBV6-6 and TRBJ1-2, with D unclear. Germline V gene sequence: CDR1 MNHNY, CDR2 SVGAGI (reference sequence). Trimming shortened V by 3 bases and J by 4 bases, and 9 bases separated the two germline ends. This CDR3 is 13 amino acids long. CDR3 coding DNA: TGTGCCAGCAGTTATTCACGGTTCTATGGCTACACCTTC. Protein: CASSYSRFYGYTF.

This chain connects TRBV6-5 to TRBJ2-7; a possible D gene is TRBD1 (5 bases). Between the trimmed V and J ends, which lost 5 bases and 2 bases, there was a span of 13 bases. Germline-derived CDR1 and CDR2 are MNHEY and SVGAGI. The CDR3 extends over 14 amino acids. The DNA for the CDR3 is TGTGCCAGCAGTCTGCAATCGACAGCCTACGAGCAGTACTTC. It is translated as CASSLQSTAYEQYF.

The genes are TRBV4-1 and TRBJ1-4, with 8 bases matching TRBD1. Trimming at V came to 2 bases and at J to 11 bases, leaving 7 bases not matched to a gene. Germline V gene data show CDR1 as MGHRA and CDR2 as YSYEKL. The length of the CDR3 is 14 residues. The CDR3 is CASSQPGQARKLFF. CDR3 DNA sequence: TGCGCCAGCAGCCAACCGGGACAGGCCAGGAAACTGTTTTTT.

V gene TRBV4-1 combines with J gene TRBJ2-7; D remains unclear. Trimming took 1 base from V and 1 from J, leaving 8 bases between them. Germline V gives CDR1 MGHRA, CDR2 YSYEKL. The CDR3 sequence is 14 residues long. As DNA, the CDR3 is TGCGCCAGCAGCCAAGGTGAGGCATCCTACGAGCAGTACTTC. Its translation: CASSQGEASYEQYF.

The chain recombines TRBV19 with TRBJ2-2, with 8 bases fitting TRBD1. CDR3 length: 14 residues. V trimming: 7 bases; J trimming: 7 bases; junction bases outside the gene matches: 8. CDR1 LNHDA and CDR2 SQIVND come from the germline V gene (reference sequence). Here the CDR3 reads CASNPQGAGGELFF. CDR3 nucleotides: TGTGCCAGTAACCCCCAGGGGGCAGGCGGGGAGCTGTTTTTT.

V gene TRBV5-1 combines with J gene TRBJ1-1; no definite D call. Between the trimmed V and J ends, which lost 4 bases and 0 bases, there was a span of 10 bases. The CDR3 contains 14 residues. The germline V gene has CDR1 SGHRS and CDR2 YFSETQ. DNA for the CDR3: TGCGCCAGCAGCCGTGCAGGCATGAACACTGAAGCTTTCTTT. This encodes CASSRAGMNTEAFF. The full variable domain, rest sourced from reference TRBV5-1 and TRBJ1-1, is KAGVTQTPRYLIKTRGQQVTLSCSPISGHRSVSWYQQTPGQGLQFLFEYFSETQRNKGNFPGRFSGRQFSNSRSEMNVSTLELGDSALYLCASSRAGMNTEAFFGQGTRLTVV.

This clone has just a few counts. The gene calls are TRBV19 and TRBJ1-5; 7 bases are shared with TRBD1. V lost 7 bases, J lost 6 bases, and 12 bases stayed unmatched. The germline V gene encodes CDR1 LNHDA and CDR2 SQIVND (reference sequence). The CDR3 loop spans 15 amino acids. As DNA, the CDR3 is TGTGCCAGTACCCCCTATGAGGGGGCGAGTCAGCCCCAGCATTTT. This sequence encodes CASTPYEGASQPQHF.

This clone showed up just a few times. The chain's CDR3 is CASSLLGTGANEQFF. In DNA form, the CDR3 reads TGCGCCAGCAGCCTGTTGGGGACAGGGGCGAATGAGCAGTTCTTC. This sequence joins TRBV5-1 and TRBJ2-1; 10 positions match TRBD1. Germline V gene sequence: CDR1 SGHRS, CDR2 YFSETQ. Trimming cost V 4 bases and J 7 bases; bases outside gene matches: 8. CDR3 size: 15 residues.

This clone was detected a few times. The chain carries TRBV18 and TRBJ1-1, with a possible D match to TRBD1 (6 bases). The germline V gene encodes CDR1 KGHSH and CDR2 LQKENI. With 4 bases removed from V and 2 bases from J, the gap between germline ends came to 14 bases. CDR3 length: 15 residues. The DNA of the CDR3 is TGTGCCAGCTCACTTCAGGGACAAAGTAACACTGAAGCTTTCTTT. Its protein product is CASSLQGQSNTEAFF.

The gene calls are TRBV4-3 and TRBJ1-1; D possibly corresponds to TRBD1 (6 bases). The V gene lost 3 bases and the J gene lost 6 bases, with 20 bases spanning the gap. Per the germline V gene, CDR1 is LGHNA and CDR2 is YSLEER. The CDR3 extends over 16 amino acids. This chain's CDR3 is CASSQGSRGGRPEAFF. The CDR3 DNA is TGCGCCAGCAGCCAGGGGAGCAGGGGAGGGCGGCCTGAAGCTTTCTTT.

This clone came up once. J is TRBJ1-3 and V is TRBV27; no reliable D call. V lost 11 bases, J lost 0 bases, and 11 bases lay in between. CDR1 and CDR2 from the germline V gene are MNHEY and SMNVEV (reference sequence). The CDR3 sequence is 13 residues long. CDR3 sequence: CAAARNSGNTIYF. The CDR3 nucleotides are TGTGCCGCCGCGCGGAACTCTGGAAACACCATATATTTT.

The chain carries TRBV27 and TRBJ1-5; TRBD1 aligns across 8 bases. The CDR3 loop spans 14 amino acids. Germline CDR1 MNHEY, CDR2 SMNVEV (reference sequence). J was trimmed by 7 bases and V by 5 bases; bases with no gene match: 7. CDR3 bases: TGTGCCAGCAGTCCTGTACAGGGGGGCCAGCCCCAGCATTTT. As protein: CASSPVQGGQPQHF.

V gene TRBV15 combines with J gene TRBJ2-5; 9 bases fit TRBD2. Germline values: CDR1 LNHNV, CDR2 YYDKDF (reference sequence). The CDR3 loop spans 16 amino acids. V dropped 3 bases and J dropped 1; count of bases not matched to a gene: 6. CDR3 sequence (DNA): TGTGCCACCAGCAGTGAGACTAGCGGCCTCCAAGAGACCCAGTACTTC. It is translated as CATSSETSGLQETQYF.

The chain has TRBV5-6 and TRBJ2-2; D is possibly TRBD1 (6 bases). The CDR3 spans 15 residues. The ends were cut back, 4 bases at V and 6 bases at J, with 16 bases in the middle. Germline CDR1 is SGHDT and CDR2 is YYEEEE. The CDR3 loop is CASSITGLSSGELFF. CDR3 DNA sequence: TGTGCCAGCAGCATCACAGGGTTGTCTTCCGGGGAGCTGTTTTTT.

The V call is TRBV7-2, the J call TRBJ1-6, with 9 nucleotides matching TRBD1. The CDR3 extends over 15 amino acids. Germline V CDR1 and CDR2: SGHTA, FQGNSA. Trimming removed 1 base from V and 10 bases from J; junction bases left unmatched: 5. The CDR3 loop reads CASSLETGGGSPLHF. In DNA, the CDR3 is TGTGCCAGCAGCTTAGAGACAGGGGGAGGGTCACCCCTCCACTTT.

This clone has just one count. The chain employs TRBV5-1 and TRBJ2-6; D remains unclear. The germline gives CDR1 SGHRS, CDR2 YFSETQ. V lost 0 bases, J lost 0 bases, and 7 bases lay in between. This CDR3 comprises 16 residues. The CDR3 loop reads CASSLASYSGANVLTF. CDR3 coding DNA: TGCGCCAGCAGCTTGGCTAGTTACTCTGGGGCCAACGTCCTGACTTTC.

This clone was counted between two and nine times. This chain uses TRBV5-5 with TRBJ1-4; 9 bases are a match to TRBD1. Per the germline V gene, CDR1 is SGHKS and CDR2 is YYEKEE (reference sequence). The CDR3 is 14 amino acids. Losses at the gene ends were 3 bases for V and 7 bases for J; bases not matched to a gene: 4. The CDR3 here is CASSSDRGAEKLFF. In DNA form, the CDR3 reads TGTGCCAGCAGCTCGGACAGGGGAGCTGAAAAACTGTTTTTT.

The chain uses TRBV7-8 and TRBJ1-1, with 8 bases fitting TRBD1. V lost 4 bases, J lost 2 bases, and 3 bases stayed unmatched. Germline CDR1 and CDR2: SGHVS and FQNEAQ. The CDR3 is 14 amino acids. CDR3 in DNA: TGTGCCAGCAGCTCAGACAGGGGAAACACTGAAGCTTTCTTT. This translates into CASSSDRGNTEAFF.

The chain carries TRBV6-1 and TRBJ1-2; 10 nucleotides align to TRBD1. Germline V gives CDR1 MNHNS, CDR2 SASEGT. This CDR3 contains 15 residues. The junction had 7 bases not matched to a gene; V was cut back by 1 base and J by 8 bases. Written as DNA, the CDR3 is TGTGCCAGCAGTGAAGGGGGACAGGGGATCGGCGGCTACACCTTC. Translation: CASSEGGQGIGGYTF.